This T cell receptor (beta chain) is drawn from a study of blood T cell repertoires in COVID-19. On the study more broadly: PBMCs, B-cell-depleted T cells, or T cells were the source of the cDNA or gDNA that made up the material.

The V end was cut by 10 bases, the J end by 2 bases, with 14 bases between. The CDR3 has 13 residues. The germline gives CDR1 MNHEY, CDR2 SVGAGI. Original processing methods: Estimation of nucleated cell counts relied on the amplification of reference gene primers. Here immunoSEQ multiplex PCR was the method, and the copy in TCRdb shows in-frame clones only, minus some. V and J calls and clone size follow that table, whereas D and trimming were derived from the DNA. The repertoire holds about 130,000 clones, with 70% to 85% as singletons. Sequencing used peripheral blood. The receptor was derived from a woman between 50 and 59 years old with acute or convalescent COVID-19. The chain joins TRBV6-5 to TRBJ1-1; unclear D gene. The CDR3 is CAMEALINTEAFF. The CDR3 DNA sequence: TGTGCCATGGAGGCCCTCATCAACACTGAAGCTTTCTTT.